The sequence of this TCR beta chain was determined in a study of blood T cell repertoires in COVID-19. At the level of the study: Collection of acute and convalescent COVID-19 samples took place in the United States, Italy and Spain. Sources were T cells, B-cell-depleted T cells, or PBMCs; the material itself was cDNA or gDNA.

Germline values: CDR1 SGHRS, CDR2 YFSETQ. The CDR3 is made up of 13 amino acids. V lost 4 bases, J lost 6 bases, and 6 bases stayed unmatched. Under the authors' procedure: Reference gene primer amplification gave nucleated cell count estimates. TCRdb's copy holds only in-frame clones and misses some; the assay was immunoSEQ multiplex PCR. V, J and clone size are taken as reported in that table, and D and trimming were inferred from the DNA itself. The table has 150,000 or so clones, approximately 80% seen once. This sequence was found in a human donor in a cohort sampled during active COVID-19. This chain joins TRBV5-1 and TRBJ2-7, with 8 bases aligning to TRBD1. The specimen was peripheral blood. The CDR3 reads CASSPNRGSEQYF. The DNA for the CDR3 is TGCGCCAGCAGCCCCAACAGGGGGAGCGAGCAGTACTTC.